A few counts support the clone carrying this T cell receptor (beta chain). Its antigen is not known. The sample belongs to a study of breast tumors, draining lymph nodes, adjacent tissues. Points from the study as a whole: Tumor and nontumor repertoires were significantly more similar in luminal-like than in basal-like breast cancer.

The CDR3 runs to 15 residues. Trimming left V 6 bases short and J 0 bases short, with 14 bases between. The germline V gene has CDR1 MNHEY and CDR2 SVGAGI. TCRdb reanalysed the multiplex PCR reads using MiXCR and keeps one entry per CDR3 protein. The table records about 140,000 distinct CDR3 sequences, 32% of them present only once. Breast cancer patients provided tissue from their axillary draining lymph nodes. The chain has TRBV6-5 and TRBJ1-1; TRBD1 is a possible D gene (6 bases). This sequence was found in a female donor with breast cancer. Some clones in this sample may be carry-over from other donors' samples. Material: axillary lymph node tissue. This chain's CDR3 is CASRGVGQLNTEAFF. In nucleotides, the CDR3 is TGTGCCAGCAGGGGGGTCGGACAGCTGAACACTGAAGCTTTCTTT.